One sample yielded the 25 T cell receptor beta chains listed below, sequenced in a study of cytomegalovirus exposure and HLA in healthy donors. Primers for the PCR totalled 60 Vbeta and 13 Jbeta. The method was immunoSEQ multiplex PCR; TCRdb's version includes in-frame clones alone and lacks a portion of them. The sample records about 180,000 clones, around 80% being singletons. Material: PBMCs. The receptors were sampled from a woman in her 30s in good health and CMV-seronegative.

The chain is built from TRBV27 and TRBJ1-2; D might be TRBD1 (6 bases). The CDR3 loop spans 13 amino acids. V was shortened by 2 bases and J by 8 bases, with 12 bases between the two germline ends. Germline CDR1 is MNHEY and CDR2 is SMNVEV (reference sequence). In nucleotides, the CDR3 is TGTGCCAGCAGTTTAGCGGGGGCGCAAGGCTACACCTTC. Encoded protein: CASSLAGAQGYTF.

The rearrangement uses TRBV9 and TRBJ2-7, with 11 bases that match TRBD1. From germline, CDR1 is SGDLS and CDR2 YYNGEE. V trimming: 0 bases; J trimming: 6 bases; junction bases outside the gene matches: 5. The CDR3 loop spans 15 amino acids. Here the CDR3 DNA reads TGTGCCAGCAGCGTAGTGGGGACAGGGGGAGGCGAGCAGTACTTC. This encodes CASSVVGTGGGEQYF.

V gene TRBV9 combines with J gene TRBJ1-1, with 8 bases identical to TRBD1. Germline CDR1 is SGDLS and CDR2 is YYNGEE. With 0 bases clipped from V and 3 bases from J, the junction kept 4 bases outside the gene matches. This CDR3 contains 15 residues. CDR3 coding DNA: TGTGCCAGCAGCGTAGACCCACAGGGGGACACTGAAGCTTTCTTT. It is translated as CASSVDPQGDTEAFF. Combining the CDR3 with reference TRBV9 and TRBJ1-1 gives the whole variable domain DSGVTQTPKHLITATGQRVTLRCSPRSGDLSVYWYQQSLDQGLQFLIQYYNGEERAKGNILERFSAQQFPDLHSELNLSSLELGDSALYFCASSVDPQGDTEAFFGQGTRLTVV.

V usage is TRBV7-8 and J usage is TRBJ1-2; 8 nucleotides align to TRBD1. The CDR3 is made up of 18 amino acids. The trim removed 2 bases at V and 0 bases at J, leaving 11 bases unmatched. Germline V gene data show CDR1 as SGHVS and CDR2 as FQNEAQ. The CDR3 DNA follows: TGTGCCAGCAGCTTACCTCCTGACAGGGGTTTGGCTAACTATGGCTACACCTTC. It is translated as CASSLPPDRGLANYGYTF. The variable domain in full, completed from reference TRBV7-8 and TRBJ1-2, reads GAGVSQSPRYKVAKRGQDVALRCDPISGHVSLFWYQQALGQGPEFLTYFQNEAQLDKSGLPSDRFFAERPEGSVSTLKIQRTQQEDSAVYLCASSLPPDRGLANYGYTFGSGTRLTVV.

The V call is TRBV11-2, the J call TRBJ1-1, with D perhaps TRBD1 (5 bases). Trimming cost V 4 bases and J 5 bases, with 14 bases left between them. Germline values: CDR1 SGHAT, CDR2 FQNNGV. There are 14 residues in the CDR3. The CDR3 reads CASSSRGAGTEAFF. The CDR3 nucleotides are TGTGCCAGCAGCTCCCGCGGGGCCGGGACTGAAGCTTTCTTT. The variable domain in full, with the rest retrieved from reference TRBV11-2 and TRBJ1-1, is EAGVAQSPRYKIIEKRQSVAFWCNPISGHATLYWYQQILGQGPKLLIQFQNNGVVDDSQLPKDRFSAERLKGVDSTLKIQPAKLEDSAVYLCASSSRGAGTEAFFGQGTRLTVV.

The table lists this clone with a few counts. The CDR3: CASSFFLRPRLSGELFF. CDR3 in DNA: TGTGCCAGCAGCTTTTTTTTGAGGCCTCGGTTGTCCGGGGAGCTGTTTTTT. This rearrangement joins TRBV7-9 to TRBJ2-2, with D unresolved. With 3 bases removed from V and 6 bases from J, the gap between germline ends came to 20 bases. Germline lookup yields CDR1 SEHNR and CDR2 FQNEAQ (reference sequence). There are 17 residues in the CDR3.

The chain uses TRBV30 and TRBJ2-5; 7 nucleotides align to TRBD1. The J call may be wrong; the DNA end is better matched by TRBJ2-7. Germline CDR1 is GTSNPN and CDR2 is SVGIG (reference sequence). This CDR3 has 14 residues. In DNA, the CDR3 is TGTGCCTGGAGTGTGAACAGGGGTTTCGACGAGCAGTACTTC. This codes for CAWSVNRGFDEQYF.

The count of this clone is one. V gene TRBV5-6 combines with J gene TRBJ1-1, with no clear D. Germline CDR1 is SGHDT and CDR2 is YYEEEE. The germline V and J ends were trimmed by 0 bases and 4 bases, with 4 bases remaining between them. The length of the CDR3 is 12 residues. The CDR3 coding sequence is TGTGCCAGCAGCTTGGAGCTCACTGAAGCTTTCTTT. It codes for CASSLELTEAFF.

The CDR3 coding sequence is TGTGCCAGCAGCCGGACTAGCGGGAACCAAGAGACCCAGTACTTC. Its protein is CASSRTSGNQETQYF. This sequence joins TRBV7-8 and TRBJ2-5; 12 bases agree with TRBD2. V trimming: 5 bases; J trimming: 0 bases; junction bases outside the gene matches: 1. The CDR3 has 15 amino acids. CDR1 is SGHVS and CDR2 is FQNEAQ in the germline V gene.

The chain carries TRBV6-1 and TRBJ1-2, with TRBD1 identical over 10 bases. The germline V gene encodes CDR1 MNHNS and CDR2 SASEGT. The length of the CDR3 is 13 residues. After removal of 7 bases from V and 5 bases from J, the junction contained 4 bases not matched to a gene. CDR3 in amino acids: CASIGQGVYGYTF. The CDR3, as DNA: TGTGCCAGCATTGGACAGGGGGTTTATGGCTACACCTTC.

The V gene is TRBV2, the J gene TRBJ2-7; a possible D gene is TRBD1 (6 bases). Trimming cost V 6 bases and J 5 bases, with 14 bases left between them. This CDR3 has 13 residues. Germline V gene sequence: CDR1 SNHLY, CDR2 FYNNEI. The CDR3 bases are TGTGCCAGCAGGATAGGGGGTAACAACGAGCAGTACTTC. Protein: CASRIGGNNEQYF.

The V gene is TRBV7-2, the J gene TRBJ2-3, with D tentatively TRBD1 (5 bases). The CDR3 totals 16 residues. The V end lost 5 bases, the J end lost 2 bases, and 17 bases lay between the germline ends. Germline loops: CDR1 SGHTA, CDR2 FQGNSA. CDR3 amino acids: CASSTDRKAITDTQYF. CDR3 coding DNA: TGTGCCAGCAGCACAGACAGAAAGGCGATCACAGATACGCAGTATTTT.

V and J are TRBV6-1 and TRBJ2-7; 10 bases map to TRBD1. V was pared by 4 bases and J by 7 bases, with 10 bases of the junction left unmatched. Germline lookup yields CDR1 MNHNS and CDR2 SASEGT. This CDR3 has 15 residues. The CDR3 protein is CASSGLDRGPGEQYF. CDR3 DNA: TGTGCCAGCAGTGGTTTAGACAGGGGGCCAGGGGAGCAGTACTTC.

The V gene is TRBV27, the J gene TRBJ2-1, with 13 positions matching TRBD2. CDR3 size: 18 residues. The V and J ends lost 2 bases and 8 bases, in that order; junction bases with no gene match: 12. Germline loops: CDR1 MNHEY, CDR2 SMNVEV (reference sequence). CDR3 DNA sequence: TGTGCCAGCAGTTTAACCACAACACGACTAGCGGGGGGTTATGAGCAGTTCTTC. Translation gives CASSLTTTRLAGGYEQFF.

The chain carries TRBV30 and TRBJ2-7, with D possibly TRBD1 on 6 matching bases. The CDR3 consists of 14 residues. CDR1 and CDR2 from the germline V gene are GTSNPN and SVGIG (reference sequence). V was cut by 4 bases and J by 3 bases, with 16 bases left in between. The CDR3 DNA reads as TGTGCCTGGAATAAAGAACAGGGTAGCTACGAGCAGTACTTC. Its translation: CAWNKEQGSYEQYF.

V is TRBV19 and J is TRBJ1-2, with 9 bases aligning to TRBD1. The junction had 6 bases not matched to a gene; V was cut back by 3 bases and J by 7 bases. The CDR3 has 14 amino acids. The germline gives CDR1 LNHDA, CDR2 SQIVND (reference sequence). CDR3 in amino acids: CASSIRDRVGGYTF. As DNA, the CDR3 is TGTGCCAGTAGTATTAGGGACAGGGTAGGTGGCTACACCTTC.

The chain has TRBV7-6 and TRBJ2-3, with 9 nucleotides matching TRBD2. This CDR3 region has 15 residues. Germline V gene lookup returns CDR1 SGHVS and CDR2 FNYEAQ. The V gene end was trimmed by 5 bases and the J gene end by 3 bases; junction bases not matched to a gene: 6. The CDR3 sequence is CASSTLAGATDTQYF. The CDR3 nucleotides are TGTGCCAGCAGCACGTTAGCGGGGGCGACAGATACGCAGTATTTT.

Only a few counts were recorded for this clone. The sample contains more than one DNA sequence encoding this CDR3. CDR3 region: CASSLDRGPYEQYF. DNA for the CDR3: TGCGCCAGCAGCTTGGACAGGGGTCCCTACGAGCAGTACTTC. The rearrangement joins TRBV5-1 to TRBJ2-7, with TRBD1 identical over 7 bases. Per germline, CDR1 SGHRS and CDR2 YFSETQ. Unmatched junction bases numbered 2, after V lost 0 bases and J lost 2 bases. CDR3 length equals 14 residues.

The gene calls are TRBV25-1 and TRBJ1-3; a weak D match, TRBD1 (6 bases). There are 16 residues in the CDR3. Germline V gene sequence: CDR1 MGHDK, CDR2 SYGVNS. V was trimmed by 1 base and J by 2 bases, leaving 12 bases between them. As DNA, the CDR3 is TGTGCCAGCAGTGAATCGGGGGGCAAGGCTGGAAACACCATATATTTT. It yields the protein CASSESGGKAGNTIYF.

This clone was seen more than once but under ten times. V and J are TRBV7-9 and TRBJ1-5, with 9 bases that match TRBD1. Germline-derived CDR1 and CDR2 are SEHNR and FQNEAQ (reference sequence). V dropped 1 base and J dropped 4; count of bases not matched to a gene: 11. The CDR3 length is 18 residues. CDR3 protein: CASSLGIGTGTVNQPQHF. The CDR3 coding sequence is TGTGCCAGCAGCTTAGGCATCGGGACAGGGACAGTAAATCAGCCCCAGCATTTT.

The table lists this clone with a count of one. The chain couples TRBV2 to TRBJ2-5; D possibly corresponds to TRBD2 (6 bases). This CDR3 is built from 13 residues. Germline loops: CDR1 SNHLY, CDR2 FYNNEI. V was shortened by 8 bases and J by 2 bases, with 12 bases between the two germline ends. In DNA, the CDR3 is TGTGCCAGCTCTCTGCGGGGTCAAGAGACCCAGTACTTC. Protein sequence: CASSLRGQETQYF.

V is TRBV10-2 and J is TRBJ2-1; TRBD2 might be the D (5 bases). CDR1 is WSHSY and CDR2 is SAAADI in the germline V gene. This CDR3 spans 13 amino acids. V was clipped by 7 bases and J by 6 bases, with 13 bases between them. The CDR3: CASIRTGINEQFF. In nucleotides, the CDR3 is TGCGCCAGCATAAGGACGGGGATCAATGAGCAGTTCTTC.

This sequence joins TRBV7-3 and TRBJ1-4; 9 bases map to TRBD1. Looked up from germline, CDR1 is SGHTA and CDR2 is FQGTGA. Trimming at V came to 4 bases and at J to 7 bases, leaving 10 bases not matched to a gene. The CDR3 covers 16 residues. This CDR3 is CASSSDPGQGPEKLFF. In nucleotides, the CDR3 is TGTGCCAGCAGCTCAGATCCGGGACAGGGACCTGAAAAACTGTTTTTT.

The chain couples TRBV20-1 to TRBJ1-2; TRBD1 agrees at 8 bases. J lost 8 bases, V lost 6 bases, and 5 bases had no gene match. The V gene's germline CDR1 is DFQATT and CDR2 SNEGSKA (reference sequence). The CDR3 loop spans 11 amino acids. CDR3 protein: CSAHYRGGYTF. CDR3 nucleotides: TGCAGTGCGCACTACAGGGGGGGCTACACCTTC.

The genes are TRBV30 and TRBJ2-2; 8 nucleotides align to TRBD1. J lost 0 bases, V lost 2 bases, and 2 bases had no gene match. This CDR3 is built from 15 residues. Germline V gene data show CDR1 as GTSNPN and CDR2 as SVGIG (reference sequence). DNA of the CDR3: TGTGCCTGGAGTCTGGGACAGGCGAACACCGGGGAGCTGTTTTTT. Translated, it gives CAWSLGQANTGELFF. The entire variable domain, with the rest obtained from reference TRBV30 and TRBJ2-2, is as follows: SQTIHQWPATLVQPVGSPLSLECTVEGTSNPNLYWYRQAAGRGLQLLFYSVGIGQISSEVPQNLSASRPQDRQFILSSKKLLLSDSGFYLCAWSLGQANTGELFFGEGSRLTVL.